This TCR beta chain stems from a study of cytomegalovirus exposure and HLA in healthy donors. General study points: About 87% or about 30% of the time was how often most TCR beta V segments were productive, according to an earlier analysis. TRBV6-2, TRBV6-3 and some other V segments were unresolvable in 87-base-pair reads.

Of note for this clone: Its antigen is currently unknown.

Researchers ran the PCR with 60 Vbeta and 13 Jbeta primers. Sequencing was performed with immunoSEQ multiplex PCR; in TCRdb, only in-frame clones are kept and a portion is missing. The data show 74,000 or so clones, about three quarters seen once. Looked up from germline, CDR1 is MDHEN and CDR2 is SYDVKM. Trimming cost V 5 bases and J 1 base; bases outside gene matches: 13. The CDR3 covers 19 residues. Sequenced sample: PBMCs. The clonotype was recovered from a man aged 50 to 59 in good health and CMV-seropositive. The gene calls are TRBV28 and TRBJ1-4; TRBD1 matches at 10 bases. The CDR3 DNA sequence: TGTGCCAGCAGTGTAGCCCGGGACAGGGGCACGGGAACTAATGAAAAACTGTTTTTT. Its translation: CASSVARDRGTGTNEKLFF. The full variable domain, completed using reference TRBV28 and TRBJ1-4, is DVKVTQSSRYLVKRTGEKVFLECVQDMDHENMFWYRQDPGLGLRLIYFSYDVKMKEKGDIPEGYSVSREKKERFSLILESASTNQTSMYLCASSVARDRGTGTNEKLFFGSGTQLSVL.